A selection of T cell receptor beta chains follows, all from one sample in a study of radiation and T cells in renal cell carcinoma. Data came from immunoSEQ multiplex PCR; TCRdb stores just in-frame clones and leaves some out. The sample records around 64,000 clones, about three quarters being singletons. This material consisted of blood, taken from a patient whose treatment included radiotherapy and nephrectomy. These TCRs come from a man between 60 and 75 years old with renal cell carcinoma. Both conserved end residues are part of each CDR3. D genes are given only for firm matches. Expanded clones are given a class, and other clones once, few, many or no size at all.

clone size	V gene	J gene	D gene	CDR3 protein	CDR3 DNA
few	TRBV11-2	TRBJ1-2	.	CASSLAGLRQGGYTF	TGTGCCAGCAGCTTAGCTGGACTCCGGCAGGGCGGCTACACCTTC
.	TRBV10-3	TRBJ2-7	.	CAISDQGYEQYF	TGTGCCATCAGTGATCAGGGGTACGAGCAGTACTTC
few	TRBV9	TRBJ1-3	.	CASSVGSSGNTIYF	TGTGCCAGCAGCGTCGGGAGCTCTGGAAACACCATATATTTT
.	TRBV6-6	TRBJ1-4	.	CASSYPRLGTPEKLFF	TGTGCCAGCAGTTACCCTAGACTAGGGACACCTGAAAAACTGTTTTTT
once	TRBV5-1	TRBJ1-1	.	CASSLEGTNTEAFF	TGCGCCAGCAGCTTGGAGGGAACCAACACTGAAGCTTTCTTT
.	TRBV5-1	TRBJ1-4	.	CASSLDTSGGNEKLFF	TGCGCCAGCAGCTTGGACACATCGGGTGGTAATGAAAAACTGTTTTTT
.	TRBV13	TRBJ2-1	TRBD2	CASSSGLGNEQFF	TGTGCCAGCAGCTCGGGACTAGGGAATGAGCAGTTCTTC
few	TRBV5-1	TRBJ1-1	.	CASSLVQGSTEAFF	TGCGCCAGCAGCTTGGTACAGGGTAGTACTGAAGCTTTCTTT
.	TRBV5-4	TRBJ1-2	.	CASSLFGFNYGYTF	TGTGCCAGCAGCTTGTTCGGATTTAACTATGGCTACACCTTC
.	TRBV30	TRBJ1-5	.	CAWSVTRGNINQPQHF	TGTGCCTGGAGTGTGACCAGGGGAAATATCAATCAGCCCCAGCATTTT
once	TRBV7-8	TRBJ1-5	.	CASSLTNRLSNQPQHF	TGTGCCAGCAGCCTGACTAACAGGCTCAGCAATCAGCCCCAGCATTTT
.	TRBV19	TRBJ2-1	TRBD2	CASRKRLAGDNEQFF	TGTGCCAGTAGAAAAAGACTAGCGGGAGACAATGAGCAGTTCTTC
.	TRBV10-2	TRBJ1-5	.	CATGQTNQPQHF	TGCGCCACCGGACAGACGAATCAGCCCCAGCATTTT
.	TRBV4-3	TRBJ2-7	.	CASSQAPQDIYEQYF	TGCGCCAGCAGCCAAGCCCCGCAGGATATCTACGAGCAGTACTTC
.	TRBV27	TRBJ2-4	.	CASKAGALAKNIQYF	TGTGCCAGCAAGGCGGGGGCTCTAGCCAAAAACATTCAGTACTTC
medium-sized	TRBV7-6	TRBJ1-4	.	CASSLVTGQNEKLFF	TGTGCCAGCAGCTTAGTAACAGGGCAGAATGAAAAACTGTTTTTT
.	TRBV14	TRBJ1-4	.	CASSFGAAELFF	TGTGCCAGCAGCTTTGGGGCCGCGGAACTGTTTTTT
once	TRBV19	TRBJ2-1	.	CASSIEAYNEQFF	TGTGCCAGTAGTATAGAAGCCTACAATGAGCAGTTCTTC
.	TRBV29-1	TRBJ1-2	.	CSDQTPPYGYTF	TGCAGCGATCAGACCCCACCGTATGGCTACACCTTC
.	TRBV7-3	TRBJ1-1	.	CASSPQENTEAFF	TGTGCCAGCAGCCCACAGGAGAACACTGAAGCTTTCTTT
.	TRBV6-6	TRBJ2-2	.	CASALGGELFF	TGTGCCAGCGCCCTGGGAGGGGAGCTGTTTTTT
.	TRBV5-1	TRBJ1-2	.	CASSFGDSNGGYTF	TGCGCCAGCAGCTTCGGAGACTCCAATGGCGGCTACACCTTC
.	TRBV6-7	TRBJ2-1	TRBD1	CASSYPRDRGFVWEQFF	TGTGCCAGCAGTTACCCCAGGGACAGGGGATTTGTATGGGAGCAGTTCTTC
once	TRBV29-1	TRBJ2-5	.	CSVEPYGETQYF	TGCAGCGTTGAACCGTATGGGGAGACCCAGTACTTC
.	TRBV10-3	TRBJ2-3	TRBD2	CAISTSGRSTDTQYF	TGTGCCATCAGTACTAGCGGGAGGAGCACAGATACGCAGTATTTT
.	TRBV11-3	TRBJ2-5	.	CASSLYGSDETQYF	TGTGCCAGCAGCTTGTACGGGTCCGATGAGACCCAGTACTTC
.	TRBV7-3	TRBJ2-1	.	CASSLGLNNEQFF	TGTGCCAGCAGCCTCGGACTAAACAATGAGCAGTTCTTC
few	TRBV25-1	TRBJ1-1	.	CASSPAGSMDTEAFF	TGTGCCAGCAGTCCCGCCGGCTCCATGGACACTGAAGCTTTCTTT
.	TRBV4-1	TRBJ2-3	.	CASSQDVGPRGTDTQYF	TGCGCCAGCAGCCAAGATGTGGGACCAAGGGGCACAGATACGCAGTATTTT
.	TRBV7-9	TRBJ2-6	.	CASSLTLGQGASGANVLTF	TGTGCCAGCAGCTTAACCCTCGGCCAGGGCGCCTCTGGGGCCAACGTCCTGACTTTC
.	TRBV6-6	TRBJ2-5	TRBD2	CASSYLAGDQETQYF	TGTGCCAGCAGTTACTTAGCGGGGGACCAAGAGACCCAGTACTTC
.	TRBV5-8	TRBJ2-7	TRBD2	CASAPWASGSYEQYF	TGTGCCAGCGCGCCTTGGGCTAGCGGCTCTTACGAGCAGTACTTC
few	TRBV4-3	TRBJ2-2	.	CASSQERGGELFF	TGCGCCAGCAGCCAAGAGCGGGGCGGGGAGCTGTTTTTT
.	TRBV21-1	TRBJ1-5	.	CASSKAWGDGNQPQHF	.
few	TRBV7-7	TRBJ2-5	.	CASSLALEGLETQYF	TGTGCCAGCAGCTTAGCTCTGGAAGGGCTGGAGACCCAGTACTTC
.	TRBV19	TRBJ1-5	.	CASSNGRDQPQHF	TGTGCCAGTAGTAACGGCAGGGACCAGCCCCAGCATTTT
.	TRBV5-1	TRBJ1-5	TRBD1	CASSLASGGRPQHF	TGCGCCAGCAGCTTGGCCTCAGGGGGCCGGCCCCAGCATTTT
.	TRBV19	TRBJ1-2	.	CASSTTDGTPYGYTF	TGTGCCAGTAGTACGACGGACGGGACACCCTATGGCTACACCTTC
.	TRBV10-2	TRBJ2-2	.	CASSPGFTGELFF	TGCGCCAGCAGTCCGGGATTCACCGGGGAGCTGTTTTTT
.	TRBV11-2	TRBJ1-1	.	CASSDRSKVDTEAFF	TGTGCCAGCAGCGACCGATCCAAAGTGGACACTGAAGCTTTCTTT
.	TRBV12-5	TRBJ2-5	TRBD2	CASGPRLAGGWETQYF	TGTGCTAGTGGCCCTCGACTAGCGGGGGGTTGGGAGACCCAGTACTTC
.	TRBV10-3	TRBJ2-7	.	CAISETQGYEQYF	TGTGCCATCAGTGAGACCCAGGGCTACGAGCAGTACTTC
.	TRBV6-1	TRBJ2-5	.	CASRGDLYQETQYF	TGTGCCAGCAGGGGAGACTTGTACCAAGAGACCCAGTACTTC
few	TRBV30	TRBJ2-2	.	CAWAPTVGELFF	TGTGCCTGGGCCCCGACAGTCGGGGAGCTGTTTTTT
.	TRBV5-4	TRBJ2-5	.	CASSLEAGRAETQYF	TGTGCCAGCAGCTTGGAGGCGGGAAGGGCGGAGACCCAGTACTTC
.	TRBV15	TRBJ2-1	.	CATSRDGGSSQDEQFF	TGTGCCACCAGCAGAGATGGGGGAAGTTCCCAAGATGAGCAGTTCTTC
few	TRBV5-4	TRBJ2-1	TRBD2	CASSRGGPSGRRYNEQFF	TGTGCCAGCAGCCGAGGGGGTCCTAGCGGGAGGCGCTACAATGAGCAGTTCTTC
.	TRBV19	TRBJ2-2	TRBD2	CASSGLAVNTGELFF	TGTGCCAGTTCGGGACTAGCGGTCAACACCGGGGAGCTGTTTTTT
.	TRBV7-2	TRBJ1-1	.	CASAPGARTEAFF	TGTGCCAGCGCGCCGGGGGCGCGGACTGAAGCTTTCTTT
.	TRBV11-2	TRBJ2-1	TRBD1	CASSSGTGNNEQFF	TGTGCCAGCAGCTCCGGGACAGGTAACAATGAGCAGTTCTTC
once	TRBV9	TRBJ2-3	.	CASSSRLRGEVTQYF	TGTGCCAGCAGCTCCCGATTGCGGGGTGAAGTTACGCAGTATTTT
.	TRBV6-6	TRBJ1-2	.	CASRSDSYGYTF	TGTGCCAGCAGATCGGACAGCTATGGCTACACCTTC
.	TRBV7-2	TRBJ2-1	.	CASSFLGVRRNEQFF	TGTGCCAGCAGCTTTCTAGGTGTGCGTCGCAATGAGCAGTTCTTC
once	TRBV10-3	TRBJ2-2	TRBD2	CAISAAGTTMNTGELFF	TGTGCCATCAGTGCCGCCGGGACTACAATGAACACCGGGGAGCTGTTTTTT